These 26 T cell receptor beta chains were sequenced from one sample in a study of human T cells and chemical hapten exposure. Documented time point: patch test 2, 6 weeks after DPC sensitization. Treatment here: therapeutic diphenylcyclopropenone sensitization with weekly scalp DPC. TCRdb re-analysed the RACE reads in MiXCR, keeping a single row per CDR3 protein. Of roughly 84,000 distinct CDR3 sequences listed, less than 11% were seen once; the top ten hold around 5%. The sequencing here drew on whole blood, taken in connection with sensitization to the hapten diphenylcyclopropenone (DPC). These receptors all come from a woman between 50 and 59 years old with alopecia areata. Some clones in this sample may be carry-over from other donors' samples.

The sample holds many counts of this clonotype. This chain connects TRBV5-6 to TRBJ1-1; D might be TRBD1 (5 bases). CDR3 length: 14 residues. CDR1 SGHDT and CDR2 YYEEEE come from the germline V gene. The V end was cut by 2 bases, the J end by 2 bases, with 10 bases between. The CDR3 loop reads CASSFPGQNTEAFF. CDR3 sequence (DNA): TGTGCCAGCAGCTTCCCCGGACAAAACACTGAAGCTTTCTTT. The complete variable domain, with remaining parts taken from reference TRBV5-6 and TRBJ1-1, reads DAGVTQSPTHLIKTRGQQVTLRCSPKSGHDTVSWYQQALGQGPQFIFQYYEEEERQRGNFPDRFSGHQFPNYSSELNVNALLLGDSALYLCASSFPGQNTEAFFGQGTRLTVV.

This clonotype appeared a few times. The CDR3 protein is CASSGTLGAEAFF. The CDR3 DNA follows: TGCGCCAGCAGCGGGACACTCGGCGCTGAAGCTTTCTTT. The chain combines TRBV5-1 with TRBJ1-1, with D tentatively TRBD1 (6 bases). CDR1 and CDR2 (germline): SGHRS, YFSETQ. V lost 4 bases, J lost 6 bases, and 13 bases lay in between. This CDR3 spans 13 amino acids.

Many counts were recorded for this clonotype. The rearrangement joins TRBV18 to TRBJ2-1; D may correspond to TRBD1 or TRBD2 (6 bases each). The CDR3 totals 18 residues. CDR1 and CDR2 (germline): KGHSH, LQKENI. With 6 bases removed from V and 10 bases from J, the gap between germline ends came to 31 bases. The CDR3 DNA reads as TGTGCCAGCTCTCACGGGACACCCCGGTACGGAGGGGACGTGGAGCAGTTCTTC. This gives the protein CASSHGTPRYGGDVEQFF.

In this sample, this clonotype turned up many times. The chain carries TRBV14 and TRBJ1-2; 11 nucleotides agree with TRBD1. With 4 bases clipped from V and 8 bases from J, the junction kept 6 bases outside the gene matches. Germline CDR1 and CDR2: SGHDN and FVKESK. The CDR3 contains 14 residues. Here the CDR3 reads CASSREDRGHGYTF. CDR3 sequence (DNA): TGTGCCAGCAGCCGAGAGGACAGGGGGCACGGCTACACCTTC.

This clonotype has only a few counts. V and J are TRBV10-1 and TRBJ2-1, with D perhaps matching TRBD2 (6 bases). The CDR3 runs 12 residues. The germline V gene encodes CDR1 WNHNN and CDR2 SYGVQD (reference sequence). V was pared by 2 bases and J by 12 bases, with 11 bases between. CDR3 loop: CASSEDRDSQFF. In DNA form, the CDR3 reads TGCGCCAGCAGTGAGGACCGGGACTCGCAGTTCTTC.

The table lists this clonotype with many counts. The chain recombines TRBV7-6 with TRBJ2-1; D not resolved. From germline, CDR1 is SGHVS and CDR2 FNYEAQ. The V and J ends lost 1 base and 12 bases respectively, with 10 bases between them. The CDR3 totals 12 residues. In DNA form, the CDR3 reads TGTGCCAGCAGCTTAGTTCTTGGCGGGCAGTTCTTC. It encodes CASSLVLGGQFF.

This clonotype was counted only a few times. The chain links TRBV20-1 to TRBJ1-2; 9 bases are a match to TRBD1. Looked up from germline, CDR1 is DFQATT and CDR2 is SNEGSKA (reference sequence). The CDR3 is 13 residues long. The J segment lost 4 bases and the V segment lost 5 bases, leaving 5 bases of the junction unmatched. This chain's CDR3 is CSAYRGLGYGYTF. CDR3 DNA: TGCAGTGCTTACAGGGGGCTAGGCTATGGCTACACCTTC.

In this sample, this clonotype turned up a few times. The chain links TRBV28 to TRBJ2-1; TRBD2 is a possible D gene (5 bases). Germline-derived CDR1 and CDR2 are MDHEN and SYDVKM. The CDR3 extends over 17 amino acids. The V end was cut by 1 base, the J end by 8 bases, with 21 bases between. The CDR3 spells CASSLSVGLGSFDEQFF. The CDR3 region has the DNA TGTGCCAGCAGTTTATCTGTAGGGTTGGGGAGTTTCGATGAGCAGTTCTTC.

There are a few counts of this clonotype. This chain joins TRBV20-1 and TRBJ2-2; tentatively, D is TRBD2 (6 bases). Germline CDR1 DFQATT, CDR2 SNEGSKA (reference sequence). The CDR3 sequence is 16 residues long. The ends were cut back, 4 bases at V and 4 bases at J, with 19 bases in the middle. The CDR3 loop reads CSATTSPGWGTGELFF. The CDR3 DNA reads TGCAGTGCTACCACTAGCCCGGGATGGGGCACCGGGGAGCTGTTTTTT.

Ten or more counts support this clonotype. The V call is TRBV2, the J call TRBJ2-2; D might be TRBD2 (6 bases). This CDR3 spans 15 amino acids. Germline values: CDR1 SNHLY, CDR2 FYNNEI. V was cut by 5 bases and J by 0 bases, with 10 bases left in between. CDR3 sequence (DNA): TGTGCCAGCAGTACGGGGACTTCGAACACCGGGGAGCTGTTTTTT. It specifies CASSTGTSNTGELFF.

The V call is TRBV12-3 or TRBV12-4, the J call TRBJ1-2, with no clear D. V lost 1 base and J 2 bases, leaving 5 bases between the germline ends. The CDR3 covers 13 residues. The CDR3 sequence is CASSLEVNYGYTF. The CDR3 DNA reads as TGTGCCAGCAGTTTAGAAGTAAACTATGGCTACACCTTC.

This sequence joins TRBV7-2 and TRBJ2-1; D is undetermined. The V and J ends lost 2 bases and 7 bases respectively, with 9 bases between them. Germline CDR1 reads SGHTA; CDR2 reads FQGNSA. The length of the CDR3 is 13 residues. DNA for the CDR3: TGTGCCAGCAGCTTACCCACTTTGAATGAGCAGTTCTTC. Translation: CASSLPTLNEQFF.

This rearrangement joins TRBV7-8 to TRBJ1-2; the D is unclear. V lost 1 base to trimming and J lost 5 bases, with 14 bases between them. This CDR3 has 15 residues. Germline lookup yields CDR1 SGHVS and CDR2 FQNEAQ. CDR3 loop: CASSLEAGLGYGYTF. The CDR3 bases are TGTGCCAGCAGCTTAGAGGCAGGTCTAGGTTATGGCTACACCTTC.

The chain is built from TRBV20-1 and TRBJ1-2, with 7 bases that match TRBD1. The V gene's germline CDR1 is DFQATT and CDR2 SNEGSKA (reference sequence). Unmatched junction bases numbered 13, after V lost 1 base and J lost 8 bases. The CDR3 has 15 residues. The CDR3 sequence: CSARVLQDRLIGYTF. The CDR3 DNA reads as TGCAGTGCTAGAGTTCTGCAGGACAGGCTGATCGGCTACACCTTC.

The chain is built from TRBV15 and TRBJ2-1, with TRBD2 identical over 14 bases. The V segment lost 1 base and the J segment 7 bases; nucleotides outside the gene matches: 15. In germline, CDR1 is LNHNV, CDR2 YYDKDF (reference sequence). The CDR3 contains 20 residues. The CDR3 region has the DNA TGTGCCACCAGCAGAGGCAATAAGGACGCCGGGACTAGCGGGAGTAATGAGCAGTTCTTC. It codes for CATSRGNKDAGTSGSNEQFF. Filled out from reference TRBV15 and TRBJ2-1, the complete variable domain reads DAMVIQNPRYQVTQFGKPVTLSCSQTLNHNVMYWYQQKSSQAPKLLFHYYDKDFNNEADTPDNFQSRRPNTSFCFLDIRSPGLGDTAMYLCATSRGNKDAGTSGSNEQFFGPGTRLTVL.

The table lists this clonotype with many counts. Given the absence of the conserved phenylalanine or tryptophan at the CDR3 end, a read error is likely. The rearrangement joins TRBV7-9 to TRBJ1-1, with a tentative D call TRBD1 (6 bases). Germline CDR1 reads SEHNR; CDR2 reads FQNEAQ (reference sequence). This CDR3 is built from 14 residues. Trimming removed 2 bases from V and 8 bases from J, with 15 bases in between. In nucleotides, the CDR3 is TGTGCCAGCAGCTTAACAGGGAGCTCGGCCGAAGCTTTCTCT. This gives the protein CASSLTGSSAEAFS.

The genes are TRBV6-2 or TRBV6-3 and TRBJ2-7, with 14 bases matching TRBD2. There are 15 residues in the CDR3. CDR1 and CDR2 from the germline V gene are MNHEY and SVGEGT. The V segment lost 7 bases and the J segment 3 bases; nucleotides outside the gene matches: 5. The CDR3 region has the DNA TGTGCCAGCACAGACGGGACTAGCGGGGGCTACGAGCAGTACTTC. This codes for CASTDGTSGGYEQYF.

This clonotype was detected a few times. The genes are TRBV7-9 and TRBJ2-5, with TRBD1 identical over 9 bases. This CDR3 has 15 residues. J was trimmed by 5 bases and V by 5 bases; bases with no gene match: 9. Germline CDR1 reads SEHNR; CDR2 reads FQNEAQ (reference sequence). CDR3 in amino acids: CASSLGTGIMETQYF. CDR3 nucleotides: TGTGCCAGCAGCCTGGGGACAGGGATAATGGAGACCCAGTACTTC.

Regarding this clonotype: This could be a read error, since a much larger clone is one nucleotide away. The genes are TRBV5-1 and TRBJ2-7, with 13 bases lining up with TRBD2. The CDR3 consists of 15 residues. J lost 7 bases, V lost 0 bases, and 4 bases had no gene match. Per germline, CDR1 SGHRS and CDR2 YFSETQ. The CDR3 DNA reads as TGCGCCAGCAGCTTGGGGACTAGCGGGAGCGGGGAGCAGTACTTC. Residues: CASSLGTSGSGEQYF.

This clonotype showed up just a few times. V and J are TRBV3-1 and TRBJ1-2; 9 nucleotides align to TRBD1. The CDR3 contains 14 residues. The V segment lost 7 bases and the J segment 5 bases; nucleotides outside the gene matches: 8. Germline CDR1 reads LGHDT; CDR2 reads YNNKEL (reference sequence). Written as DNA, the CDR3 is TGTGCCAGCACAGTGGGACAGGGTCGGTATGGCTACACCTTC. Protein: CASTVGQGRYGYTF.

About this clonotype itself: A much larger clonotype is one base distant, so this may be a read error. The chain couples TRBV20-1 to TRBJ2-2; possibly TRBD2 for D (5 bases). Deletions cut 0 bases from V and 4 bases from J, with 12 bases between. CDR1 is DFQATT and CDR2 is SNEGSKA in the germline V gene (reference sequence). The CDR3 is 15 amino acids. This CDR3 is CSARDVEVGTGELFF. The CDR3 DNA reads TGCAGTGCTAGAGATGTGGAGGTGGGCACCGGGGAGCTGTTTTTT.

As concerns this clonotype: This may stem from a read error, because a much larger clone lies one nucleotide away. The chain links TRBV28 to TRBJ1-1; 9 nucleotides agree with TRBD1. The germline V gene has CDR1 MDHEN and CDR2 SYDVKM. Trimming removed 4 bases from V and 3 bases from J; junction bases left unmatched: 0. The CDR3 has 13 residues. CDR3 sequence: CASSWTGDTEAFF. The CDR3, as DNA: TGTGCCAGCAGTTGGACAGGGGACACTGAAGCTTTCTTT.

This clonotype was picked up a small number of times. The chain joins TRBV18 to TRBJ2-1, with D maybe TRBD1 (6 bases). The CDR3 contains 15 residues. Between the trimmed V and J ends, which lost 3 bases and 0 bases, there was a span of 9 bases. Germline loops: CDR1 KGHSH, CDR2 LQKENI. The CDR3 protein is CASSPPGHSYNEQFF. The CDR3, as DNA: TGTGCCAGCTCACCGCCGGGACACTCCTACAATGAGCAGTTCTTC.

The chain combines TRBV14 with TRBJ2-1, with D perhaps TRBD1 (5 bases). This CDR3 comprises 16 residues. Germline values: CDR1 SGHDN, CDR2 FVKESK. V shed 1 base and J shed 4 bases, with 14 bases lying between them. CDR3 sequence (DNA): TGTGCCAGCAGCCAAGGACAGCCGATTCTGTACAATGAGCAGTTCTTC. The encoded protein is CASSQGQPILYNEQFF.

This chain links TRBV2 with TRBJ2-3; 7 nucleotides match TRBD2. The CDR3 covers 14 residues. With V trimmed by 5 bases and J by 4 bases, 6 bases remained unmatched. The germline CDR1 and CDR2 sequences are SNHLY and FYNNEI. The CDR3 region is CASSSGTIPDTQYF. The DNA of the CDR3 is TGTGCCAGCAGTAGCGGGACTATTCCAGATACGCAGTATTTT.

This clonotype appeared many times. This CDR3 is CSVAGLETGNTIYF. For the CDR3, the DNA is TGCAGCGTTGCTGGCTTGGAAACTGGAAACACCATATATTTT. The rearrangement uses TRBV29-1 and TRBJ1-3; no clear D gene. Germline V gene sequence: CDR1 SQVTM, CDR2 ANQGSEA. Trimming took off 4 bases at V and 2 bases at J, with 12 bases between the two ends. This CDR3 is 14 amino acids long.